Following are 21 T cell receptor beta chains from one sample sequenced in a study of OX40 agonist ivuxolimab in advanced cancers. The data were produced by immunoSEQ multiplex PCR, yet TCRdb's version contains in-frame clones alone and is incomplete. Altogether over 150,000 clones are present, approximately 94% being singletons, with the ten largest covering about 0.31%. The specimen was CD4+ or CD8+ T cells sorted from blood, collected in a trial of the OX40 agonist ivuxolimab. These receptors were obtained from an adult with an advanced solid tumor such as melanoma, head and neck, liver or kidney cancer.

The CDR3 bases are TGTGCCAGCAGTGAGGGCCAGGGCCTTTACAATGAGCAGTTCTTC. Translation gives CASSEGQGLYNEQFF. The chain combines TRBV2 with TRBJ2-1, with a tentative D call TRBD1 (5 bases). Trimming pared 3 bases from V and 4 bases from J, leaving 13 bases between. The CDR3 length is 15 residues. Germline loops: CDR1 SNHLY, CDR2 FYNNEI.

The V call is TRBV6-5, the J call TRBJ2-2; 7 bases are shared with TRBD2. The CDR3 extends over 15 amino acids. Germline V gene lookup returns CDR1 MNHEY and CDR2 SVGAGI. After removal of 4 bases from V and 2 bases from J, the junction contained 4 bases not matched to a gene. CDR3 residues: CASSSGGVNTGELFF. As DNA, the CDR3 is TGTGCCAGCAGTTCTGGGGGGGTCAACACCGGGGAGCTGTTTTTT.

J is TRBJ2-2 and V is TRBV5-1, with D possibly being TRBD1 or TRBD2 (5 bases each). The CDR3 extends over 13 amino acids. V shed 9 bases and J shed 1 base, with 10 bases lying between them. The germline V gene encodes CDR1 SGHRS and CDR2 YFSETQ. Written as DNA, the CDR3 is TGCGCCACGGGGCTAGAGAACACCGGGGAGCTGTTTTTT. Its protein is CATGLENTGELFF.

This rearrangement joins TRBV6-5 to TRBJ1-4, with D perhaps matching TRBD1 (6 bases). The CDR3 runs to 16 residues. Per germline, CDR1 MNHEY and CDR2 SVGAGI. Trimming removed 0 bases from V and 3 bases from J, with 11 bases in between. The CDR3 loop reads CASSYSKEGANEKLFF. The CDR3 DNA sequence: TGTGCCAGCAGTTACTCGAAGGAGGGGGCTAATGAAAAACTGTTTTTT.

The chain couples TRBV27 to TRBJ2-1; 11 bases are a match to TRBD2. V lost 5 bases, J lost 7 bases, and 16 bases stayed unmatched. This CDR3 has 18 residues. Germline V lookup: CDR1 MNHEY, CDR2 SMNVEV (reference sequence). The CDR3 DNA follows: TGTGCCAGCAGTAAAAGGGGTATTAGCGGGAGGGCCCCAAATGAGCAGTTCTTC. As protein: CASSKRGISGRAPNEQFF.

The chain joins TRBV27 to TRBJ2-7; D gene ambiguous. CDR1 is MNHEY and CDR2 is SMNVEV in the germline V gene (reference sequence). The V gene lost 8 bases and the J gene lost 2 bases, with 16 bases spanning the gap. This CDR3 contains 14 residues. The CDR3 protein is CASAGHGVTYEQYF. The CDR3 DNA reads TGTGCCAGCGCCGGGCATGGGGTTACCTACGAGCAGTACTTC.

The CDR3 is CASSIRPGTYNEQFF. Here the CDR3 DNA reads TGTGCCAGTAGTATAAGACCGGGCACCTACAATGAGCAGTTCTTC. V and J are TRBV19 and TRBJ2-1; D remains ambiguous. CDR1 and CDR2 (germline): LNHDA, SQIVND (reference sequence). The CDR3 totals 15 residues. Between the trimmed V and J ends, which lost 2 bases and 2 bases, there was a span of 10 bases. Full variable domain (missing parts from reference TRBV19 and TRBJ2-1): DGGITQSPKYLFRKEGQNVTLSCEQNLNHDAMYWYRQDPGQGLRLIYYSQIVNDFQKGDIAEGYSVSREKKESFPLTVTSAQKNPTAFYLCASSIRPGTYNEQFFGPGTRLTVL.

CDR3 DNA: TGTGCCAGCAGTACCGTATACGGAGGGTCGGAGACCCAGTACTTC. Translating it yields CASSTVYGGSETQYF. V usage is TRBV5-4 and J usage is TRBJ2-5; the D gene is possibly TRBD2 (6 bases). The CDR3 extends over 15 amino acids. In germline, CDR1 is SGHNT, CDR2 YYREEE (reference sequence). V lost 5 bases to trimming and J lost 5 bases, with 19 bases between them.

The rearrangement uses TRBV29-1 and TRBJ2-7; 9 nucleotides line up with TRBD2. Germline CDR1 SQVTM, CDR2 ANQGSEA. The CDR3 has 12 amino acids. Unmatched junction bases numbered 3, after V lost 4 bases and J lost 5 bases. In nucleotides, the CDR3 is TGCAGCGTTGGCTCTAGCGGGAACGAGCAGTACTTC. It yields the protein CSVGSSGNEQYF.

The table lists this clone with a few counts. The rearrangement links TRBV7-9 to TRBJ1-3; perhaps TRBD1 as D (5 bases). The CDR3 length is 17 residues. V lost 1 base, J lost 0 bases, and 13 bases lay in between. Germline V gene data show CDR1 as SEHNR and CDR2 as FQNEAQ (reference sequence). The CDR3 DNA is TGTGCCAGCAGCTTAGGAGTAGGGGTCGACTCTGGAAACACCATATATTTT. Translating it yields CASSLGVGVDSGNTIYF.

This chain uses TRBV6-5 with TRBJ1-1, with 9 bases lining up with TRBD1. Germline loops: CDR1 MNHEY, CDR2 SVGAGI. The CDR3 runs to 14 residues. V dropped 2 bases and J dropped 4; count of bases not matched to a gene: 2. CDR3 protein: CASSYVQGATEAFF. The CDR3 DNA sequence: TGTGCCAGCAGTTACGTACAGGGGGCCACTGAAGCTTTCTTT.

The chain links TRBV7-2 to TRBJ1-5; D might be TRBD1 (5 bases). The CDR3 runs 15 residues. V lost 4 bases and J lost 6, with 16 bases in between. CDR1 is SGHTA, CDR2 FQGNSA, per germline. CDR3 in DNA: TGTGCCAGCAGCTCGACGCAGGGAGGAGGTCAGCCCCAGCATTTT. This gives the protein CASSSTQGGGQPQHF.

The chain joins TRBV12-5 to TRBJ2-3, with 10 nucleotides matching TRBD2. The CDR3 has 16 amino acids. CDR1 LGHNT and CDR2 FRNRAP come from the germline V gene. Germline trimming cut 6 bases from V and 0 bases from J; bases unmatched to any gene: 6. The CDR3 DNA reads TGTGCTAGTGGAGAAGGACTAGCGGTCAGCACAGATACGCAGTATTTT. Translation: CASGEGLAVSTDTQYF.

This chain joins TRBV4-2 and TRBJ2-3; 10 positions agree with TRBD1. CDR1 is LGHNA and CDR2 is YNFKEQ in the germline V gene. V gave up 1 base and J gave up 1 base; unmatched junction bases: 11. CDR3 length equals 19 residues. CDR3 region: CASSQAGVDRGHGTDTQYF. The CDR3 region has the DNA TGTGCCAGCAGCCAAGCGGGGGTCGACAGGGGGCACGGCACAGATACGCAGTATTTT.

J is TRBJ2-7 and V is TRBV7-6; 11 bases are a match to TRBD2. Per the germline V gene, CDR1 is SGHVS and CDR2 is FNYEAQ. The V and J ends lost 2 bases and 1 base, in that order; junction bases with no gene match: 4. CDR3 length: 16 residues. In DNA form, the CDR3 reads TGTGCCAGCAGCTTATGGCTAGCGGGGGGATCCTACGAGCAGTACTTC. This gives the protein CASSLWLAGGSYEQYF.

This clone was seen only once. The chain employs TRBV28 and TRBJ1-2; TRBD1 matches at 8 bases. The CDR3 sequence is 15 residues long. Trimming took 4 bases from V and 8 from J; bases not matched to a gene: 12. Per germline, CDR1 MDHEN and CDR2 SYDVKM. CDR3 coding DNA: TGTGCCAGCAGTTCGACAGGGGAATTTGCCTGGGGCTACACCTTC. This sequence encodes CASSSTGEFAWGYTF.

The chain employs TRBV6-6 and TRBJ1-4; D is perhaps TRBD1 (6 bases). Trimming took 8 bases from V and 7 from J, leaving 14 bases between them. CDR3 length equals 13 residues. Germline values: CDR1 MNHNY, CDR2 SVGAGI (reference sequence). The CDR3 coding sequence is TGTGCCAGCCATAGCCAGGGGTCTGAAAAACTGTTTTTT. Amino acid sequence: CASHSQGSEKLFF.

The V gene is TRBV5-1, the J gene TRBJ1-2, with 9 bases fitting TRBD1. V dropped 0 bases and J dropped 3; count of bases not matched to a gene: 3. The CDR3 extends over 15 amino acids. The V gene's germline CDR1 is SGHRS and CDR2 YFSETQ. The CDR3 DNA reads TGCGCCAGCAGCTTGGGGGACAGGGTCTACTATGGCTACACCTTC. This translates into CASSLGDRVYYGYTF.

This rearrangement joins TRBV18 to TRBJ2-7, with 8 bases that match TRBD1. V shed 5 bases and J 7 bases; nucleotides not matched to a gene: 13. The V gene's germline CDR1 is KGHSH and CDR2 LQKENI. The CDR3 is made up of 15 amino acids. CDR3 protein: CASSGKDRAFREQYF. CDR3 DNA: TGTGCCAGCTCAGGAAAGGACAGGGCGTTTCGGGAGCAGTACTTC. The full variable domain, with the rest looked up from reference TRBV18 and TRBJ2-7, is NAGVMQNPRHLVRRRGQEARLRCSPMKGHSHVYWYRQLPEEGLKFMVYLQKENIIDESGMPKERFSAEFPKEGPSILRIQQVVRGDSAAYFCASSGKDRAFREQYFGPGTRLTVT.

This chain links TRBV14 with TRBJ2-5; 14 bases are shared with TRBD2. Germline V lookup: CDR1 SGHDN, CDR2 FVKESK. Losses at the gene ends were 4 bases for V and 5 bases for J; bases not matched to a gene: 12. The CDR3 runs 18 residues. This CDR3 reads CASSRRPGLAGVRETQYF. DNA of the CDR3: TGTGCCAGCAGCCGTCGTCCGGGACTAGCGGGAGTGCGGGAGACCCAGTACTTC.

The V call is TRBV15, the J call TRBJ2-5; D is unclear. Germline V gene sequence: CDR1 LNHNV, CDR2 YYDKDF (reference sequence). This CDR3 comprises 13 residues. V gave up 3 bases and J gave up 5 bases, with 10 bases separating them. CDR3 in DNA: TGTGCCACCAGCAGGGTCAAAGTGGAGACCCAGTACTTC. This translates into CATSRVKVETQYF.